A single sample gave rise to the 30 T cell receptor beta chains below, sequenced in a study of vaccination and CD4 T cells after COVID-19. With the Oncomine TCR Beta short-read assay, DNA from cultured CD4+ T cells was sequenced. One entry per CDR3 protein, called by TCRdb with MiXCR from the PCR reads. This table has 10,000 to 13,000 distinct CDR3 sequences, 58% appearing once. Indicated treatment: approximately 9-day PBMC culture with coronavirus spike peptide pools or control peptides (ViraFEST assay). These receptors lack a known antigen. Input material: CD4+ T cells from blood, cultured in vitro. The receptor source for this set is a human donor who had recovered from COVID-19.

This clonotype qualifies as large. For the CDR3, the DNA is TGTGCCAGCAGTTATGTACAGGCTAGCACAGATACGCAGTATTTT. Its translation is CASSYVQASTDTQYF. The chain carries TRBV6-2 or TRBV6-3 and TRBJ2-3, with a possible D match to TRBD1 (5 bases). The V and J ends lost 3 bases and 0 bases respectively, with 10 bases between them. CDR3 size: 15 residues. Germline-derived CDR1 and CDR2 are MNHEY and SVGEGT.

This chain joins TRBV20-1 and TRBJ1-2; 7 nucleotides match TRBD1. The junction had 11 bases not matched to a gene; V was cut back by 3 bases and J by 4 bases. Looked up from germline, CDR1 is DFQATT and CDR2 is SNEGSKA (reference sequence). The CDR3 is 15 residues long. CDR3 nucleotide sequence: TGCAGTGCTAGCCCTACAGGGGCCCCCGCCTATGGCTACACCTTC. This translates into CSASPTGAPAYGYTF.

This clonotype was observed a few times. The chain uses TRBV20-1 and TRBJ1-1; D gene unclear. The CDR3 covers 13 residues. The germline CDR1 and CDR2 sequences are DFQATT and SNEGSKA (reference sequence). This CDR3 reads CRVRVGVDTEAFF. The CDR3 nucleotides are TGCAGAGTAAGGGTTGGGGTGGACACTGAAGCTTTCTTT.

This clonotype has just a few counts. The genes are TRBV2 and TRBJ2-5; weak D call: TRBD2 (6 bases). CDR1 is SNHLY and CDR2 is FYNNEI in the germline V gene. CDR3 size: 15 residues. Trimming shortened V by 6 bases and J by 2 bases, and 16 bases separated the two germline ends. The CDR3 protein is CASRGQTSYQETQYF. For the CDR3, the DNA is TGTGCCAGCAGGGGTCAGACTAGTTATCAAGAGACCCAGTACTTC.

In its sample, this clonotype is medium-sized. This chain joins TRBV6-4 and TRBJ2-2, with unresolved D. Germline values: CDR1 MRHNA, CDR2 SNTAGT. The CDR3 is 13 residues long. Trimming shortened V by 0 bases and J by 3 bases, and 2 bases separated the two germline ends. The CDR3 protein is CASSDSDTGELFF. The CDR3 DNA follows: TGTGCCAGCAGTGACTCCGACACCGGGGAGCTGTTTTTT.

The chain employs TRBV28 and TRBJ2-7; 9 bases line up with TRBD2. V lost 6 bases and J lost 3; bases outside the gene matches: 12. Germline values: CDR1 MDHEN, CDR2 SYDVKM. The length of the CDR3 is 16 residues. Here the CDR3 reads CASSQALAGLSYEQYF. CDR3 sequence (DNA): TGTGCCAGCAGCCAGGCCCTAGCGGGACTCAGCTACGAGCAGTACTTC.

V gene TRBV2 combines with J gene TRBJ2-7; 8 nucleotides line up with TRBD2. Germline V gene data show CDR1 as SNHLY and CDR2 as FYNNEI. J was trimmed by 1 base and V by 10 bases; bases with no gene match: 6. The CDR3 extends over 13 amino acids. CDR3 loop: CATRGGGSYEQYF. For the CDR3, the DNA is TGTGCCACCCGGGGGGGTGGGTCCTACGAGCAGTACTTC.

The J gene is TRBJ1-1, the V gene TRBV10-3; a weak D match, TRBD1 (6 bases). Trimming left V 8 bases short and J 0 bases short, with 13 bases between. Germline-derived CDR1 and CDR2 are ENHRY and SYGVKD. The CDR3 consists of 14 residues. CDR3 bases: TGTGCCATCGGGGGGGCTTTGGTGAACACTGAAGCTTTCTTT. This encodes CAIGGALVNTEAFF.

J is TRBJ2-6 and V is TRBV5-4; D gene unclear. There are 16 residues in the CDR3. Trimming removed 4 bases from V and 0 bases from J, with 11 bases in between. Germline lookup yields CDR1 SGHNT and CDR2 YYREEE (reference sequence). CDR3 sequence: CASSQTLYSGANVLTF. The CDR3 nucleotides read TGTGCCAGCAGCCAAACACTCTACTCTGGGGCCAACGTCCTGACTTTC.

V and J are TRBV4-2 and TRBJ2-5; D is tentatively TRBD1 or TRBD2 (6 bases each). In germline, CDR1 is LGHNA, CDR2 YNFKEQ. Trimming took off 3 bases at V and 5 bases at J, with 19 bases between the two ends. CDR3 length: 16 residues. Written as DNA, the CDR3 is TGTGCCAGCAGCCAGGGTAGGCGGACAGCGGGTGAGACCCAGTACTTC. Its translation: CASSQGRRTAGETQYF.

The rearrangement uses TRBV15 and TRBJ2-7; D is uncertain. Per germline, CDR1 LNHNV and CDR2 YYDKDF (reference sequence). Trimming took off 0 bases at V and 2 bases at J, with 14 bases between the two ends. The CDR3 sequence is 16 residues long. The CDR3 DNA sequence: TGTGCCACCAGCAGAGAAGTCTTCAGGCCAACCTACGAGCAGTACTTC. Protein: CATSREVFRPTYEQYF. The complete variable domain, with remaining parts taken from reference TRBV15 and TRBJ2-7, reads DAMVIQNPRYQVTQFGKPVTLSCSQTLNHNVMYWYQQKSSQAPKLLFHYYDKDFNNEADTPDNFQSRRPNTSFCFLDIRSPGLGDTAMYLCATSREVFRPTYEQYFGPGTRLTVT.

This clonotype was recorded a few times. The rearrangement uses TRBV28 and TRBJ1-5; D call uncertain. The CDR3 contains 13 residues. V lost 4 bases and J 4 bases, leaving 8 bases between the germline ends. Per the germline V gene, CDR1 is MDHEN and CDR2 is SYDVKM. CDR3 bases: TGTGCCAGCAGTTCCCCGCCAAATCAGCCCCAGCATTTT. Amino acid sequence: CASSSPPNQPQHF. Full variable domain (missing parts from reference TRBV28 and TRBJ1-5): DVKVTQSSRYLVKRTGEKVFLECVQDMDHENMFWYRQDPGLGLRLIYFSYDVKMKEKGDIPEGYSVSREKKERFSLILESASTNQTSMYLCASSSPPNQPQHFGDGTRLSIL.

This clonotype was counted a few times. The chain joins TRBV19 to TRBJ1-1; possible D gene TRBD1, 6 bases. CDR3 length equals 14 residues. Germline assignment: CDR1 LNHDA and CDR2 SQIVND (reference sequence). Trimming left V 6 bases short and J 0 bases short, with 11 bases between. CDR3 DNA sequence: TGTGCCAGTAGCCCCAGGGGCCTGAACACTGAAGCTTTCTTT. This codes for CASSPRGLNTEAFF.

The genes are TRBV20-1 and TRBJ1-1; a possible D gene is TRBD1 (5 bases). Trimming shortened V by 1 base and J by 4 bases, and 16 bases separated the two germline ends. The CDR3 runs to 15 residues. Germline-derived CDR1 and CDR2 are DFQATT and SNEGSKA (reference sequence). The chain's CDR3 is CSARAAGVGRTEAFF. The CDR3 DNA follows: TGCAGTGCTAGAGCGGCGGGGGTCGGGCGCACTGAAGCTTTCTTT.

The chain joins TRBV2 to TRBJ2-7; 7 nucleotides agree with TRBD2. Losses at the gene ends were 4 bases for V and 3 bases for J; bases not matched to a gene: 9. Germline V gives CDR1 SNHLY, CDR2 FYNNEI. This CDR3 comprises 15 residues. The CDR3 sequence is CASSGGGRTNYEQYF. In nucleotides, the CDR3 is TGTGCCAGCAGTGGGGGGGGGAGGACAAACTACGAGCAGTACTTC.

The rearrangement links TRBV6-5 to TRBJ2-7; a weak D match, TRBD2 (6 bases). The J call may be mistaken, given a closer DNA end match to TRBJ2-5. The germline V gene encodes CDR1 MNHEY and CDR2 SVGAGI. This CDR3 comprises 14 residues. In nucleotides, the CDR3 is TGTGCCAGCAGTTACTCCCGGGGGCAAGAGACCCAGTACTTC. It translates to CASSYSRGQETQYF.

The rearrangement uses TRBV27 and TRBJ1-2; TRBD1 matches at 9 bases. J gave up 0 bases and V 5 bases, and 4 bases lay outside the gene matches. The germline V gene encodes CDR1 MNHEY and CDR2 SMNVEV (reference sequence). The CDR3 has 15 residues. CDR3 protein: CASSPRTGANYGYTF. The CDR3 DNA reads TGTGCCAGCAGTCCACGGACAGGGGCTAACTATGGCTACACCTTC.

The chain links TRBV5-3 to TRBJ1-1; D ambiguous. TRBV5-3 is annotated as an ORF whose role is uncertain. The CDR3 totals 11 residues. Trimming took 4 bases from V and 2 from J, leaving 3 bases between them. The CDR3 region has the DNA TGTGCCAGAAGCCCCAACACTGAAGCTTTCTTT. Its translation is CARSPNTEAFF.

This chain joins TRBV20-1 and TRBJ2-5, with 8 positions matching TRBD1. The germline V gene has CDR1 DFQATT and CDR2 SNEGSKA (reference sequence). Trimming at V came to 3 bases and at J to 4 bases, leaving 7 bases not matched to a gene. The CDR3 has 14 residues. DNA of the CDR3: TGCAGTGCTAGCCAGGGGGCCGCCTTAGAGACCCAGTACTTC. Its protein is CSASQGAALETQYF.

This clonotype showed up just once. V and J are TRBV24-1 and TRBJ2-3; 13 nucleotides align to TRBD2. This CDR3 region has 16 residues. Germline V gene data show CDR1 as KGHDR and CDR2 as SFDVKD. V was clipped by 5 bases and J by 3 bases; unmatched bases: 4. The CDR3 reads CATSVTGLAGTDTQYF. The CDR3 DNA reads as TGTGCCACCAGTGTCACGGGACTAGCGGGAACAGATACGCAGTATTTT.

The chain is built from TRBV2 and TRBJ1-1, with a possible D match to TRBD1 (5 bases). Germline CDR1 and CDR2: SNHLY and FYNNEI. The CDR3 covers 15 residues. The V end lost 4 bases, the J end lost 5 bases, and 17 bases lay between the germline ends. The CDR3 DNA follows: TGTGCCAGCAGTGGAGAAGGTGGGGGGTGGACTGAAGCTTTCTTT. It specifies CASSGEGGGWTEAFF.

This clonotype was found a few times. The chain recombines TRBV20-1 with TRBJ2-7, with a weak D call TRBD2 (5 bases). V was clipped by 3 bases and J by 5 bases, with 20 bases between them. CDR3 size: 15 residues. Germline assignment: CDR1 DFQATT and CDR2 SNEGSKA (reference sequence). CDR3 in amino acids: CSASTLLEGSHEQYF. The CDR3, as DNA: TGCAGTGCTAGTACACTACTAGAGGGTTCCCACGAGCAGTACTTC.

This chain connects TRBV19 to TRBJ2-5; maybe TRBD1 (5 bases). CDR3 length equals 13 residues. The V and J ends lost 5 bases and 7 bases respectively, with 14 bases between them. From germline, CDR1 is LNHDA and CDR2 SQIVND (reference sequence). In DNA, the CDR3 is TGTGCCAGTAGTGCCGACAGATTCGGGACCCAGTACTTC. This translates into CASSADRFGTQYF.

A few counts support this clonotype. The V gene is TRBV11-2, the J gene TRBJ2-5; a possible D gene is TRBD2 (5 bases). Per germline, CDR1 SGHAT and CDR2 FQNNGV. The CDR3 has 16 amino acids. Trimming took 1 base from V and 4 from J, leaving 16 bases between them. DNA for the CDR3: TGTGCCAGCAGCTTAGTAACAGCGGCGCTGGGAGAGACCCAGTACTTC. It encodes CASSLVTAALGETQYF.

V is TRBV20-1 and J is TRBJ2-4; 8 nucleotides align to TRBD2. Unmatched junction bases numbered 6, after V lost 5 bases and J lost 3 bases. This CDR3 comprises 14 residues. Germline assignment: CDR1 DFQATT and CDR2 SNEGSKA (reference sequence). The CDR3 nucleotides read TGCAGTGCTCCCCTTGCGGGGGGCAAAAACATTCAGTACTTC. Amino acids: CSAPLAGGKNIQYF.

This clonotype occurred once. The chain couples TRBV20-1 to TRBJ2-1, with 14 bases identical to TRBD2. The CDR3 is 15 residues long. CDR1 and CDR2 (germline): DFQATT, SNEGSKA (reference sequence). J was trimmed by 6 bases and V by 5 bases; bases with no gene match: 6. CDR3 region: CSAFRTSGRINEQFF. DNA of the CDR3: TGCAGTGCTTTCCGGACTAGCGGGAGGATCAATGAGCAGTTCTTC.

The CDR3 here is CASSLDRTGREAFF. CDR3 coding DNA: TGCGCCAGCAGCTTGGATCGGACAGGGAGGGAAGCTTTCTTT. The chain combines TRBV5-1 with TRBJ1-1; 8 nucleotides line up with TRBD1. The V segment lost 0 bases and the J segment 8 bases; nucleotides outside the gene matches: 6. This CDR3 contains 14 residues. Germline CDR1 and CDR2: SGHRS and YFSETQ.

This clonotype is a singleton in its sample. This chain joins TRBV7-3 and TRBJ2-1, with a possible D match to TRBD2 (5 bases). The CDR3 runs to 15 residues. V was pared by 0 bases and J by 6 bases, with 12 bases between. Germline V gene sequence: CDR1 SGHTA, CDR2 FQGTGA. The CDR3 reads CASSLTPSWANEQFF. The DNA of the CDR3 is TGTGCCAGCAGCTTAACGCCTAGCTGGGCCAATGAGCAGTTCTTC.

The CDR3 spells CASRRTQGTRYQPQHF. DNA for the CDR3: TGTGCCAGCAGAAGAACCCAGGGCACAAGATATCAGCCCCAGCATTTT. V and J are TRBV6-1 and TRBJ1-5; TRBD1 is a possible D gene (5 bases). In germline, CDR1 is MNHNS, CDR2 SASEGT. The CDR3 loop spans 16 amino acids. The ends were cut back, 6 bases at V and 5 bases at J, with 20 bases in the middle.

The J gene is TRBJ2-3, the V gene TRBV30, with a tentative D call TRBD1 (5 bases). V lost 3 bases and J 0 bases, leaving 13 bases between the germline ends. The V gene's germline CDR1 is GTSNPN and CDR2 SVGIG (reference sequence). CDR3 length equals 15 residues. The CDR3 DNA is TGTGCCTGGAGCCAAGGGGTGCTTAGCACAGATACGCAGTATTTT. Amino acid sequence: CAWSQGVLSTDTQYF.